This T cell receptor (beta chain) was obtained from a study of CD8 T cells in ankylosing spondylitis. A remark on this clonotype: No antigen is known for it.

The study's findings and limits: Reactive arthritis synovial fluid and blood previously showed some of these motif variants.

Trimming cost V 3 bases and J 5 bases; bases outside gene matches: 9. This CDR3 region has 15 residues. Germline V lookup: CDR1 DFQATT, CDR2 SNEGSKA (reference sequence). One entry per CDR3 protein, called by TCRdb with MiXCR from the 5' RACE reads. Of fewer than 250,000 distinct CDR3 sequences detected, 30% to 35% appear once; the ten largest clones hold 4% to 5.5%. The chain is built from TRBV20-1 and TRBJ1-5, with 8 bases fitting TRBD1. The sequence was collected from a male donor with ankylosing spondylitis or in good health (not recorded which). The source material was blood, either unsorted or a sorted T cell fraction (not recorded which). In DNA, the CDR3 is TGCAGTGCTAGCCAACCGGGACAGGAAGATCAGCCCCAGCATTTT. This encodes CSASQPGQEDQPQHF.